This T cell receptor (beta chain) was recovered during a study of blood T cell repertoires in COVID-19. Study at large: The origin of the acute and convalescent COVID-19 samples was the United States, Italy and Spain. The analysed material was cDNA or gDNA that came from T cells, B-cell-depleted T cells, or PBMCs.

Original data processing: Nucleated cell counts were estimated from reference gene primer amplification. Generated by immunoSEQ multiplex PCR, the TCRdb table keeps only in-frame clones and is missing some. The D gene and trimming were derived from the DNA, and the V and J assignments and clone size from that table. The sample consists of about 70,000 clones, more than 75% of them appearing once. The germline CDR1 and CDR2 sequences are MGHRA and YSYEKL. There are 13 residues in the CDR3. V was shortened by 2 bases and J by 5 bases, with 10 bases between the two germline ends. This clone turned up a few times.

Sequences were obtained from peripheral blood. The chain uses TRBV4-1 and TRBJ2-7; a possible D gene is TRBD2 (6 bases). The origin of this receptor is a human donor in a cohort sampled during active COVID-19. CDR3 sequence reads: CASSQPSGDEQYF. The DNA of the CDR3 is TGCGCCAGCAGCCAACCCTCGGGGGACGAGCAGTACTTC.